This paragraph reports one T cell receptor beta chain. Its antigen is as yet unknown. CDR3 length equals 19 residues. V lost 6 bases, J lost 0 bases, and 14 bases stayed unmatched. The V gene's germline CDR1 is KGHSH and CDR2 LQKENI. The data derive from a study of cytomegalovirus exposure and HLA in healthy donors. Study-wide results and caveats: 87-base-pair reads could not separate some V segments, including TRBV6-2 and TRBV6-3. In presence/absence analyses, roughly uniform sequencing depth across donors was assumed. DRB1 had the most TCR associations and HLA-C the fewest, a later analysis found, with rates varying by HLA locus. Per a later analysis, about 17,000 TCR beta sequences showed association with HLA alleles at 0.05 false discovery rate.

Primers included in the PCR were 60 Vbeta and 13 Jbeta primers. Produced via immunoSEQ multiplex PCR; TCRdb's table is partial and in-frame only. The profile shows 200,000 to 250,000 clones, 60% to 80% of them singletons. Specimen: PBMCs. The chain joins TRBV18 to TRBJ2-1, with 10 bases lining up with TRBD1. This clonotype originated in a woman in her 30s in good health and CMV-seronegative. CDR3 loop: CASSQPGQGLGSSYNEQFF. The CDR3 DNA reads as TGTGCCAGCTCGCAGCCGGGACAGGGGCTTGGTAGCTCCTACAATGAGCAGTTCTTC.